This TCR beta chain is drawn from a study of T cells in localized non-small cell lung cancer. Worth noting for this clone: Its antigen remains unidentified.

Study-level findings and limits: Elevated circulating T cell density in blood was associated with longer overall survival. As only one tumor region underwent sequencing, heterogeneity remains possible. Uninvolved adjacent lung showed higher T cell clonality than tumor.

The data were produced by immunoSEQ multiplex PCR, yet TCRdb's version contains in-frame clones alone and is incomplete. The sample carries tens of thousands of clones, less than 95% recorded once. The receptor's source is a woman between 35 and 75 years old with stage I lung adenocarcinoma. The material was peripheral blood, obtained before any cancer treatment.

For the CDR3, the DNA is TGTGCCAGCAGTCGAAACGGGGGCGGTCAAGCTCCGCATGGCTACACCTTC. The encoded protein is CASSRNGGGQAPHGYTF. J is TRBJ1-2 and V is TRBV7-2; D possibly corresponds to TRBD1 (6 bases). The germline V gene has CDR1 SGHTA and CDR2 FQGNSA. V lost 6 bases, J lost 6 bases, and 26 bases lay in between. CDR3 length: 17 residues.